A single T cell receptor beta chain is shown here with its context. The antigen is unknown. CDR1 is PRHDT and CDR2 is FYEKMQ in the germline V gene (reference sequence). Trimming cost V 5 bases and J 2 bases, with 13 bases left between them. The CDR3 has 14 residues. Constant-region reverse primers amplified full-length variable regions, followed by semi-nested Nested Universal Primer A PCR. TCRdb fed the 5' RACE reads into MiXCR, producing one record per CDR3 protein. The table lists 50,000 to 75,000 distinct CDR3 sequences, about 20% of them singletons. Findings and caveats of the study: Tumor-infiltrating Treg TCR alpha and beta sequences overlapped most with tumor naive CD4+ T cells, then blood naive. Tumor memory CD4+ T cell TCR gene usage was found to cluster with blood and lymph node memory CD4+ cells and with lymph node naive CD4+ cells. Larger-cohort validation covered only one TCR beta V-J rearrangement.

The chain has TRBV13 and TRBJ2-7; D possibly corresponds to TRBD1 (5 bases). The receptor comes from a female donor with breast cancer. Source material: memory CD4+ T cells sorted from a lymph node. The sample's subset: memory CD4+ T cells, CD4+CD45RO+CD25-. CDR3 sequence (DNA): TGTGCCAGCAGCCTCCAAAGGGGCACCTACGAGCAGTACTTC. This translates into CASSLQRGTYEQYF.